Listed here are 19 T cell receptor beta chains from one sample, sequenced in a study of neoadjuvant anti-PD-1 for oral cavity cancer. Assay used: immunoSEQ multiplex PCR; TCRdb lists only in-frame clones, some missing. The data contain roughly 13,000 clones, 60% to 70% of them singletons. The sequencing here drew on PBMCs, taken before nivolumab (anti-PD-1) treatment. The receptors were sampled from a person aged 35-79 years with oral cavity squamous cell carcinoma.

The J gene is TRBJ1-3, the V gene TRBV6-1; 7 bases fit TRBD1. V lost 1 base, J lost 2 bases, and 8 bases stayed unmatched. There are 17 residues in the CDR3. Germline CDR1 and CDR2: MNHNS and SASEGT. The CDR3 here is CASSEVFRTGTGNTIYF. For the CDR3, the DNA is TGTGCCAGCAGTGAAGTATTTAGGACAGGTACTGGAAACACCATATATTTT.

This clone was seen once. The J gene is TRBJ1-3, the V gene TRBV6-1; D is unclear. Germline assignment: CDR1 MNHNS and CDR2 SASEGT. CDR3 length: 16 residues. Trimming cost V 4 bases and J 0 bases, with 13 bases left between them. CDR3 DNA sequence: TGTGCCAGCAGTGTGGCAGAACTAAGCTCTGGAAACACCATATATTTT. It yields the protein CASSVAELSSGNTIYF.

This chain links TRBV19 with TRBJ1-6, with D unresolved. Germline assignment: CDR1 LNHDA and CDR2 SQIVND (reference sequence). The CDR3 is made up of 16 amino acids. Trimming pared 6 bases from V and 3 bases from J, leaving 15 bases between. CDR3 nucleotides: TGTGCCAGTAGGAAAATAACCGGGAGCTATAATTCACCCCTCCACTTT. This codes for CASRKITGSYNSPLHF.

This clone was counted only a few times. The chain is built from TRBV27 and TRBJ2-7, with D possibly matching TRBD1 (5 bases). CDR1 is MNHEY and CDR2 is SMNVEV in the germline V gene (reference sequence). Trimming shortened V by 0 bases and J by 6 bases, and 15 bases separated the two germline ends. The CDR3 is 15 residues long. The CDR3 sequence is CASSLSGGQGSEQYF. DNA of the CDR3: TGTGCCAGCAGTTTATCGGGCGGTCAGGGAAGCGAGCAGTACTTC.

J is TRBJ2-5 and V is TRBV28, with 8 positions matching TRBD2. The CDR3 sequence is 13 residues long. Germline CDR1 and CDR2: MDHEN and SYDVKM. The CDR3: CAHFPSGGATQYF. The DNA for the CDR3 is TGTGCTCATTTTCCCTCCGGGGGGGCTACCCAGTACTTC.

This clone is a singleton in its sample. The J gene is TRBJ2-7, the V gene TRBV27; maybe TRBD1 (6 bases). The V end lost 5 bases, the J end lost 5 bases, and 19 bases lay between the germline ends. Germline CDR1 reads MNHEY; CDR2 reads SMNVEV (reference sequence). This CDR3 spans 15 amino acids. The CDR3 region is CASSPRPGTYHEQYF. In nucleotides, the CDR3 is TGTGCCAGCAGTCCCCGCCCCGGGACATACCACGAGCAGTACTTC.

This clone appeared a few times. The gene calls are TRBV5-1 and TRBJ2-1, with a tentative D call TRBD2 (6 bases). This CDR3 contains 14 residues. The V gene lost 3 bases and the J gene lost 6 bases, with 13 bases spanning the gap. Germline V lookup: CDR1 SGHRS, CDR2 YFSETQ. The CDR3 sequence: CASSSAGLINEQFF. DNA for the CDR3: TGCGCCAGCAGCTCCGCTGGACTAATCAATGAGCAGTTCTTC.

This chain links TRBV5-8 with TRBJ1-5; a possible D gene is TRBD1 (5 bases). From germline, CDR1 is SGHTS and CDR2 YDEGEE. The length of the CDR3 is 15 residues. Trimming cost V 0 bases and J 7 bases, with 14 bases left between them. Written as DNA, the CDR3 is TGTGCCAGCAGCTTGGAAGGGGCTGGGGTACAGCCCCAGCATTTT. Translated: CASSLEGAGVQPQHF. Full variable domain (missing parts from reference TRBV5-8 and TRBJ1-5): EAGVTQSPTHLIKTRGQQATLRCSPISGHTSVYWYQQALGLGLQFLLWYDEGEERNRGNFPPRFSGRQFPNYSSELNVNALELEDSALYLCASSLEGAGVQPQHFGDGTRLSIL.

The V gene is TRBV10-1, the J gene TRBJ1-1; TRBD1 matches 7 bases. CDR3 length: 14 amino acids. In germline, CDR1 is WNHNN, CDR2 SYGVQD (reference sequence). V dropped 7 bases and J dropped 1; count of bases not matched to a gene: 6. The CDR3 bases are TGCGCCAGCAAAATGGACAGGTCGAACACTGAAGCTTTCTTT. Protein: CASKMDRSNTEAFF.

V gene TRBV6-5 combines with J gene TRBJ2-3, with 7 positions matching TRBD1. The CDR3 length is 15 residues. Trimming cost V 3 bases and J 0 bases; bases outside gene matches: 3. Per germline, CDR1 MNHEY and CDR2 SVGAGI. Here the CDR3 reads CASSYPGQSTDTQYF. CDR3 nucleotides: TGTGCCAGCAGTTATCCGGGACAGAGCACAGATACGCAGTATTTT.

The gene calls are TRBV9 and TRBJ1-1; no clear D gene. The CDR3 sequence is 13 residues long. V lost 2 bases to trimming and J lost 0 bases, with 5 bases between them. Germline V gives CDR1 SGDLS, CDR2 YYNGEE. The CDR3 loop reads CASSVTVNTEAFF. CDR3 nucleotides: TGTGCCAGCAGCGTCACGGTGAACACTGAAGCTTTCTTT.

V usage is TRBV7-9 and J usage is TRBJ1-5; D is uncertain. The CDR3 covers 13 residues. The germline CDR1 and CDR2 sequences are SEHNR and FQNEAQ (reference sequence). Between the trimmed V and J ends, which lost 5 bases and 3 bases, there was a span of 8 bases. In DNA, the CDR3 is TGTGCCAGCAGCCTCGGTATCAATCAGCCCCAGCATTTT. It yields the protein CASSLGINQPQHF.

The chain combines TRBV11-1 with TRBJ2-1, with TRBD2 matching over 10 bases. The CDR3 is 18 amino acids. Germline V gene lookup returns CDR1 SGHAT and CDR2 FQDESV (reference sequence). The J segment lost 9 bases and the V segment lost 2 bases, leaving 16 bases of the junction unmatched. CDR3 nucleotide sequence: TGTGCCAGCAGCTTACACTCCCTCTCTAGCGGGAGTGGGCGTGAGCAGTTCTTC. Translated: CASSLHSLSSGSGREQFF.

V gene TRBV7-9 combines with J gene TRBJ1-4; 8 positions agree with TRBD1. This CDR3 is 16 amino acids long. V lost 3 bases, J lost 3 bases, and 6 bases stayed unmatched. Germline-derived CDR1 and CDR2 are SEHNR and FQNEAQ (reference sequence). Written as DNA, the CDR3 is TGTGCCAGCAGCTTCCGACAGGGGAGTTCTAATGAAAAACTGTTTTTT. Protein: CASSFRQGSSNEKLFF. The full variable domain, completed using reference TRBV7-9 and TRBJ1-4, is DTGVSQNPRHKITKRGQNVTFRCDPISEHNRLYWYRQTLGQGPEFLTYFQNEAQLEKSRLLSDRFSAERPKGSFSTLEIQRTEQGDSAMYLCASSFRQGSSNEKLFFGSGTQLSVL.

This chain uses TRBV7-9 with TRBJ2-1; 9 bases are a match to TRBD2. V shed 4 bases and J 6 bases; nucleotides not matched to a gene: 7. This CDR3 has 15 amino acids. CDR1 is SEHNR and CDR2 is FQNEAQ in the germline V gene (reference sequence). CDR3 DNA sequence: TGTGCCAGCAGCTCTTTAGCGGGAGCAAGCAATGAGCAGTTCTTC. It codes for CASSSLAGASNEQFF. Looking up the rest from reference TRBV7-9 and TRBJ2-1 gives the full variable domain: DTGVSQNPRHKITKRGQNVTFRCDPISEHNRLYWYRQTLGQGPEFLTYFQNEAQLEKSRLLSDRFSAERPKGSFSTLEIQRTEQGDSAMYLCASSSLAGASNEQFFGPGTRLTVL.

The J gene is TRBJ2-5, the V gene TRBV12-5; D unresolved. Germline CDR1 LGHNT, CDR2 FRNRAP. The CDR3 runs to 12 residues. V lost 7 bases and J 5 bases, leaving 11 bases between the germline ends. The CDR3 protein is CASAFNAETQYF. The DNA for the CDR3 is TGTGCTAGTGCCTTCAATGCGGAGACCCAGTACTTC.

The V and J genes are TRBV28 and TRBJ2-5; 7 nucleotides match TRBD2. In germline, CDR1 is MDHEN, CDR2 SYDVKM. The CDR3 length is 14 residues. With 6 bases clipped from V and 7 bases from J, the junction kept 11 bases outside the gene matches. The CDR3 DNA follows: TGTGCCAGCAGGCGGGGGAGGGCGGTCGTGACCCAGTACTTC. This gives the protein CASRRGRAVVTQYF.

This clone was counted a few times. V gene TRBV4-1 combines with J gene TRBJ1-2; no clear D. V was clipped by 0 bases and J by 4 bases, with 9 bases between them. The CDR3 sequence is 14 residues long. Looked up from germline, CDR1 is MGHRA and CDR2 is YSYEKL. In nucleotides, the CDR3 is TGCGCCAGCAGCCAAGAGGGCAAGGGCTATGGCTACACCTTC. Its translation: CASSQEGKGYGYTF.

The V and J genes are TRBV7-8 and TRBJ2-3, with 11 bases fitting TRBD2. CDR3 length equals 16 residues. From germline, CDR1 is SGHVS and CDR2 FQNEAQ. The junction had 7 bases not matched to a gene; V was cut back by 5 bases and J by 3 bases. The CDR3 loop is CASSPPSGGLTDTQYF. CDR3 in DNA: TGTGCCAGCAGCCCACCTAGCGGGGGGCTTACAGATACGCAGTATTTT.